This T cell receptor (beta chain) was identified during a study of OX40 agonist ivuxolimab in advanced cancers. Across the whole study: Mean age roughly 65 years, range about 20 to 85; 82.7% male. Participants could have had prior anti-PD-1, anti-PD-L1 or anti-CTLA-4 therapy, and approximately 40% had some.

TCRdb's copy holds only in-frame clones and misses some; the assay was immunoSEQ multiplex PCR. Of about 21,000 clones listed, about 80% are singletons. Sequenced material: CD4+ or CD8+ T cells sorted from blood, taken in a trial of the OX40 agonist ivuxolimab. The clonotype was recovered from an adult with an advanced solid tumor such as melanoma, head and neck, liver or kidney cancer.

CDR3 bases: TGTGCCAGCAGTTACAAACAGAACTACGAGCAGTACTTC. Translation: CASSYKQNYEQYF. The V and J genes are TRBV6-5 and TRBJ2-7, with D uncertain. Germline V gene lookup returns CDR1 MNHEY and CDR2 SVGAGI. The CDR3 has 13 residues. Trimming took off 2 bases at V and 3 bases at J, with 8 bases between the two ends.